These 9 T cell receptor beta chains originate from one sample sequenced in a study of blood T cell repertoires in COVID-19 (dated by TCRdb to 2020 to 2021). The method was the immunoSEQ multiplex PCR assay. Sourced from immuneACCESS, this table was stored by TCRdb with only in-frame sequences that have V and J called. A share of the clones is absent; for the studies checked, an unresolved V gene accounts for under half, and the remainder has no known explanation. The sample data list over 200,000 clones, and 80% of these were observed just once. Around 5% of the sample is taken by the ten largest. The material sequenced was peripheral blood. The receptors shown here come from a human donor in a cohort sampled during active COVID-19.

The chain uses TRBV5-1 and TRBJ1-2; no firm D call. Germline lookup yields CDR1 SGHRS and CDR2 YFSETQ. The CDR3 runs to 15 residues. Trimming removed 0 bases at V and 4 bases at J, with 13 bases between. CDR3 sequence reads: CASSLDVPSSYGYTF. Written as DNA, the CDR3 is TGCGCCAGCAGCTTGGATGTCCCTAGCAGCTATGGCTACACCTTC. Full variable domain (rest looked up from reference TRBV5-1 and TRBJ1-2): KAGVTQTPRYLIKTRGQQVTLSCSPISGHRSVSWYQQTPGQGLQFLFEYFSETQRNKGNFPGRFSGRQFSNSRSEMNVSTLELGDSALYLCASSLDVPSSYGYTFGSGTRLTVV.

This chain connects TRBV9 to TRBJ1-5; 9 bases match TRBD1. Germline V gene sequence: CDR1 SGDLS, CDR2 YYNGEE. The CDR3 covers 13 residues. V lost 3 bases, J lost 8 bases, and 3 bases stayed unmatched. The CDR3 DNA sequence: TGTGCCAGCAGCGCGGGACAGGGCAAGCCCCAGCATTTT. Translation gives CASSAGQGKPQHF.

This clone has more than one count but fewer than ten. This rearrangement joins TRBV6-5 to TRBJ2-7; 7 nucleotides match TRBD2. Germline assignment: CDR1 MNHEY and CDR2 SVGAGI. This CDR3 is 14 amino acids long. The V gene end was trimmed by 11 bases and the J gene end by 4 bases; junction bases not matched to a gene: 14. CDR3 nucleotides: TGTGCCTACCACCGACTGCGGGAGAAGTACGAGCAGTACTTC. It yields the protein CAYHRLREKYEQYF.

The chain links TRBV6-6 to TRBJ2-7; 11 nucleotides align to TRBD2. The CDR3 extends over 13 amino acids. Germline V gene sequence: CDR1 MNHNY, CDR2 SVGAGI (reference sequence). The trim removed 10 bases at V and 3 bases at J, leaving 5 bases unmatched. CDR3 in DNA: TGTGCCACTACTAGCGGGAGCATCTACGAGCAGTACTTC. It encodes CATTSGSIYEQYF.

V is TRBV6-2 or TRBV6-3 and J is TRBJ2-5; 8 bases fit TRBD2. This CDR3 comprises 16 residues. Germline trimming cut 2 bases from V and 5 bases from J; bases unmatched to any gene: 10. Germline-derived CDR1 and CDR2 are MNHEY and SVGEGT. The CDR3 bases are TGTGCCAGCAGTTACGGGACTAGGGTTAATCAGGAGACCCAGTACTTC. Translating gives CASSYGTRVNQETQYF.

This chain connects TRBV19 to TRBJ1-2; 9 bases line up with TRBD1. Germline V gene data show CDR1 as LNHDA and CDR2 as SQIVND (reference sequence). CDR3 length: 14 residues. V dropped 3 bases and J dropped 4; count of bases not matched to a gene: 3. DNA of the CDR3: TGTGCCAGTAGTATTCGGACAGGGGCCTATGGCTACACCTTC. It specifies CASSIRTGAYGYTF.

V usage is TRBV11-1 and J usage is TRBJ2-7; 9 bases are a match to TRBD1. Germline V lookup: CDR1 SGHAT, CDR2 FQDESV (reference sequence). The CDR3 is 14 residues long. V gave up 5 bases and J gave up 0 bases; unmatched junction bases: 2. CDR3: CASSPGQGSYEQYF. The CDR3 DNA reads as TGTGCCAGCAGCCCGGGACAGGGCTCCTACGAGCAGTACTTC. The full variable domain, completed using reference TRBV11-1 and TRBJ2-7, is EAEVAQSPRYKITEKSQAVAFWCDPISGHATLYWYRQILGQGPELLVQFQDESVVDDSQLPKDRFSAERLKGVDSTLKIQPAELGDSAMYLCASSPGQGSYEQYFGPGTRLTVT.

The chain couples TRBV7-8 to TRBJ1-1, with D uncertain. The CDR3 consists of 15 residues. Germline values: CDR1 SGHVS, CDR2 FQNEAQ. Trimming left V 5 bases short and J 5 bases short, with 18 bases between. CDR3 sequence: CASSIRLGERTEAFF. The DNA of the CDR3 is TGTGCCAGCAGCATCCGCCTCGGGGAGAGAACTGAAGCTTTCTTT.

CDR3 residues: CASSHGILGTEAFF. In DNA form, the CDR3 reads TGCGCCAGCAGCCACGGGATTTTGGGCACTGAAGCTTTCTTT. This chain connects TRBV4-3 to TRBJ1-1; D is ambiguous. The CDR3 sequence is 14 residues long. Trimming took off 3 bases at V and 4 bases at J, with 12 bases between the two ends. Germline lookup yields CDR1 LGHNA and CDR2 YSLEER.